The source of this T cell receptor (beta chain) is a study of radiotherapy plus CTLA-4 blockade in lung cancer. Findings and caveats of the study: The study found tumor-derived TCR clones expanded in blood after radiotherapy plus ipilimumab.

Method: immunoSEQ multiplex PCR; TCRdb's copy keeps in-frame clones and lacks some. This sample carries roughly 30,000 clones, roughly 79% of them seen once, and the ten largest clones take less than 25%. Notes on this clone: Its antigen is as yet unknown.

Per germline, CDR1 SGHRS and CDR2 YFSETQ. After removal of 4 bases from V and 7 bases from J, the junction contained 13 bases not matched to a gene. The CDR3 extends over 15 amino acids. The receptor comes from a human donor with non-small cell lung cancer that progressed on radiotherapy plus ipilimumab. The sample consisted of peripheral blood, taken from a patient treated with radiotherapy plus ipilimumab. The V call is TRBV5-1, the J call TRBJ2-5; 7 bases map to TRBD1. The DNA for the CDR3 is TGCGCCAGCAGCCCCGGGACAGCGATTTCCGGGACCCAGTACTTC. It translates to CASSPGTAISGTQYF.